These 26 T cell receptor beta chains were sequenced from one sample in a study of T cell changes during pregnancy in multiple sclerosis. The table came from immunoSEQ multiplex PCR; TCRdb's copy has only in-frame clones and leaves some out. The sample includes about 97,000 clones, roughly nine tenths of them seen just once. Sequenced material: peripheral blood, taken in the second trimester of pregnancy. Receptors originate from a female donor in good health, enrolled as a control in a pregnancy study.

V gene TRBV7-2 combines with J gene TRBJ2-5; TRBD2 might be the D (6 bases). The V and J ends lost 1 base and 4 bases respectively, with 10 bases between them. Germline V CDR1 and CDR2: SGHTA, FQGNSA. The CDR3 consists of 14 residues. The CDR3 DNA sequence: TGTGCCAGCAGCTTAGTCGGGGGTATAGAGACCCAGTACTTC. This translates into CASSLVGGIETQYF.

The V and J genes are TRBV10-1 and TRBJ2-2, with 8 nucleotides matching TRBD2. CDR3 length: 14 amino acids. The trim removed 9 bases at V and 6 bases at J, leaving 9 bases unmatched. CDR1 and CDR2 from the germline V gene are WNHNN and SYGVQD (reference sequence). The CDR3 sequence is CARGSGRSSGELFF. As DNA, the CDR3 is TGCGCCAGGGGAAGCGGGAGAAGCTCCGGGGAGCTGTTTTTT.

The genes are TRBV18 and TRBJ1-5, with TRBD1 matching 7 bases. The CDR3 runs 15 residues. Germline V gene lookup returns CDR1 KGHSH and CDR2 LQKENI. The V segment lost 5 bases and the J segment 6 bases; nucleotides outside the gene matches: 10. CDR3 in amino acids: CASSSGQSRVQPQHF. As DNA, the CDR3 is TGTGCCAGCTCATCGGGACAGTCTCGTGTTCAGCCCCAGCATTTT.

V and J are TRBV19 and TRBJ1-1; possible D gene TRBD1, 6 bases. The CDR3 loop spans 14 amino acids. Germline CDR1 is LNHDA and CDR2 is SQIVND (reference sequence). Trimming removed 6 bases at V and 2 bases at J, with 13 bases between. CDR3 region: CASRYGGVNTEAFF. The CDR3 DNA reads as TGTGCCAGTAGGTATGGGGGCGTCAACACTGAAGCTTTCTTT. Supplemented by reference TRBV19 and TRBJ1-1, the full variable domain reads DGGITQSPKYLFRKEGQNVTLSCEQNLNHDAMYWYRQDPGQGLRLIYYSQIVNDFQKGDIAEGYSVSREKKESFPLTVTSAQKNPTAFYLCASRYGGVNTEAFFGQGTRLTVV.

The chain has TRBV4-1 and TRBJ2-7; perhaps TRBD2 as D (7 bases). The V and J ends lost 3 bases and 0 bases respectively, with 18 bases between them. The CDR3 length is 17 residues. Germline CDR1 and CDR2: MGHRA and YSYEKL. The CDR3 here is CASSQPEEGGPSYEQYF. CDR3 bases: TGCGCCAGCAGCCAGCCCGAGGAGGGGGGGCCCTCCTACGAGCAGTACTTC.

This chain's CDR3 is CATSRDGAYGRFYGYTF. CDR3 sequence (DNA): TGTGCCACCAGCAGAGATGGGGCCTACGGCAGGTTCTATGGCTACACCTTC. The chain carries TRBV15 and TRBJ1-2, with D possibly matching TRBD1 (5 bases). This CDR3 contains 17 residues. Germline CDR1 is LNHNV and CDR2 is YYDKDF (reference sequence). V lost 0 bases and J 4 bases, leaving 18 bases between the germline ends.

The rearrangement uses TRBV5-1 and TRBJ1-2, with 8 bases identical to TRBD1. The ends lost 4 bases at V and 8 bases at J; junction bases unmatched: 10. The V gene's germline CDR1 is SGHRS and CDR2 YFSETQ. This CDR3 contains 14 residues. CDR3 DNA sequence: TGCGCCAGCAGCAGAGACGGGACAGGTGGAGGCTACACCTTC. Protein: CASSRDGTGGGYTF.

CDR3 DNA sequence: TGTGCCAGCAGCATGAACAGGGGCGCTGAAGCTTTCTTT. Encoded protein: CASSMNRGAEAFF. The chain is built from TRBV6-5 and TRBJ1-1; 7 bases agree with TRBD1. Germline trimming cut 6 bases from V and 6 bases from J; bases unmatched to any gene: 7. The CDR3 is 13 amino acids. The germline gives CDR1 MNHEY, CDR2 SVGAGI.

V is TRBV27 and J is TRBJ1-5; 7 nucleotides line up with TRBD1. The V and J ends lost 1 base and 2 bases, in that order; junction bases with no gene match: 2. The length of the CDR3 is 15 residues. Germline assignment: CDR1 MNHEY and CDR2 SMNVEV (reference sequence). CDR3 protein: CASSLFQGGNQPQHF. Written as DNA, the CDR3 is TGTGCCAGCAGTTTATTCCAGGGGGGCAATCAGCCCCAGCATTTT.

DNA for the CDR3: TGCGCCAGCAGCCCGTTTTTGACAGGGACAACAGACGGCTACACCTTC. Residues: CASSPFLTGTTDGYTF. The rearrangement joins TRBV4-1 to TRBJ1-2, with 7 bases fitting TRBD1. The CDR3 totals 16 residues. V shed 4 bases, J shed 8 bases, and the junction held 16 bases outside the gene matches. Germline values: CDR1 MGHRA, CDR2 YSYEKL.

The CDR3 loop is CASSLVMNTEAFF. CDR3 nucleotides: TGTGCCAGCAGCTTAGTTATGAACACTGAAGCTTTCTTT. This chain joins TRBV7-6 and TRBJ1-1, with D hard to call. Trimming cost V 1 base and J 0 bases, with 3 bases left between them. The CDR3 totals 13 residues. The germline CDR1 and CDR2 sequences are SGHVS and FNYEAQ.

CDR3 protein: CASSFDAGSYGYTF. CDR3 sequence (DNA): TGTGCCAGCAGCTTCGACGCAGGGTCTTATGGCTACACCTTC. This chain uses TRBV7-2 with TRBJ1-2, with D tentatively TRBD1 (5 bases). V was shortened by 3 bases and J by 5 bases, with 13 bases between the two germline ends. The CDR3 runs 14 residues. CDR1 and CDR2 (germline): SGHTA, FQGNSA.

The J gene is TRBJ2-2, the V gene TRBV19, with D hard to call. Trimming removed 2 bases at V and 8 bases at J, with 9 bases between. The germline CDR1 and CDR2 sequences are LNHDA and SQIVND (reference sequence). The CDR3 loop spans 13 amino acids. CDR3 in amino acids: CASSIPELGELFF. CDR3 nucleotide sequence: TGTGCCAGTAGTATACCCGAGCTGGGGGAGCTGTTTTTT.

J is TRBJ1-1 and V is TRBV6-5; 11 positions agree with TRBD1. The CDR3 spans 15 residues. The trim removed 4 bases at V and 6 bases at J, leaving 7 bases unmatched. CDR1 and CDR2 (germline): MNHEY, SVGAGI. As DNA, the CDR3 is TGTGCCAGCAGTTCCACGGACAGGGGGCTACCTGAAGCTTTCTTT. This codes for CASSSTDRGLPEAFF.

The genes are TRBV27 and TRBJ2-7; no clear D. The CDR3 is 14 amino acids. Germline values: CDR1 MNHEY, CDR2 SMNVEV (reference sequence). Trimming pared 0 bases from V and 2 bases from J, leaving 8 bases between. CDR3 amino acids: CASSLSHTTYEQYF. DNA of the CDR3: TGTGCCAGCAGTTTATCCCACACCACCTACGAGCAGTACTTC.

The V and J genes are TRBV2 and TRBJ2-7; 9 bases are a match to TRBD1. The CDR3 contains 14 residues. CDR1 is SNHLY and CDR2 is FYNNEI in the germline V gene. The trim removed 5 bases at V and 2 bases at J, leaving 4 bases unmatched. DNA for the CDR3: TGTGCCAGCAGTCCTGGACAGGGGCCCTACGAGCAGTACTTC. Residues: CASSPGQGPYEQYF. The whole variable domain, remainder taken from reference TRBV2 and TRBJ2-7, is EPEVTQTPSHQVTQMGQEVILRCVPISNHLYFYWYRQILGQKVEFLVSFYNNEISEKSEIFDDQFSVERPDGSNFTLKIRSTKLEDSAMYFCASSPGQGPYEQYFGPGTRLTVT.

The V call is TRBV18, the J call TRBJ1-1; D is possibly TRBD1 (5 bases). Germline lookup yields CDR1 KGHSH and CDR2 LQKENI. This CDR3 region has 14 residues. Trimming left V 3 bases short and J 4 bases short, with 12 bases between. The chain's CDR3 is CASSPPGGPTEAFF. As DNA, the CDR3 is TGTGCCAGCTCACCCCCCGGGGGTCCCACTGAAGCTTTCTTT. The full variable domain, in which reference TRBV18 and TRBJ1-1 provide the parts outside the CDR3, is NAGVMQNPRHLVRRRGQEARLRCSPMKGHSHVYWYRQLPEEGLKFMVYLQKENIIDESGMPKERFSAEFPKEGPSILRIQQVVRGDSAAYFCASSPPGGPTEAFFGQGTRLTVV.

This clone was observed a single time. The rearrangement uses TRBV7-2 and TRBJ1-5; TRBD1 might be the D (5 bases). The germline V gene has CDR1 SGHTA and CDR2 FQGNSA. This CDR3 has 16 residues. V shed 5 bases and J shed 0 bases, with 14 bases lying between them. CDR3: CASSHTSQGSNQPQHF. As DNA, the CDR3 is TGTGCCAGCAGCCACACAAGCCAGGGTAGCAATCAGCCCCAGCATTTT.

Only one count was recorded for this clone. The V call is TRBV5-1, the J call TRBJ2-7; TRBD1 agrees at 7 bases. With 1 base clipped from V and 2 bases from J, the junction kept 6 bases outside the gene matches. Germline V gene lookup returns CDR1 SGHRS and CDR2 YFSETQ. The CDR3 has 15 residues. CDR3 coding DNA: TGCGCCAGCAGCTTGCAACAGGGGCCTGCCTACGAGCAGTACTTC. Amino acid sequence: CASSLQQGPAYEQYF.

This clone appeared a single time. The chain employs TRBV6-1 and TRBJ2-5, with TRBD1 matching 10 bases. CDR3 size: 14 residues. Germline CDR1 MNHNS, CDR2 SASEGT. V lost 4 bases and J lost 5; bases outside the gene matches: 4. CDR3 residues: CASSVGTGVETQYF. DNA for the CDR3: TGTGCCAGCAGTGTCGGGACAGGGGTGGAGACCCAGTACTTC.

This chain joins TRBV7-9 and TRBJ1-2; D perhaps matches TRBD1 (5 bases). Trimming shortened V by 8 bases and J by 4 bases, and 14 bases separated the two germline ends. This CDR3 has 13 amino acids. Germline V lookup: CDR1 SEHNR, CDR2 FQNEAQ (reference sequence). CDR3 in DNA: TGTGCCAGCCACTCCCCGGGGGGCTATGGCTACACCTTC. This gives the protein CASHSPGGYGYTF.

This clone was observed a single time. The V call is TRBV28, the J call TRBJ2-7, with 9 positions matching TRBD1. This CDR3 comprises 15 residues. J was trimmed by 5 bases and V by 4 bases; bases with no gene match: 9. Germline CDR1 reads MDHEN; CDR2 reads SYDVKM. The CDR3 loop is CASSSAGTGNDEQYF. For the CDR3, the DNA is TGTGCCAGCAGTTCCGCCGGGACAGGGAACGACGAGCAGTACTTC.

The chain employs TRBV2 and TRBJ2-1, with a tentative D call TRBD2 (6 bases). The CDR3 has 15 amino acids. Trimming shortened V by 6 bases and J by 2 bases, and 14 bases separated the two germline ends. Germline CDR1 SNHLY, CDR2 FYNNEI. The CDR3 DNA sequence: TGTGCCAGCAGGCAAGCAGGAGGGGCCTACAATGAGCAGTTCTTC. Amino acid sequence: CASRQAGGAYNEQFF.

Points on this clone: This same CDR3 is encoded by further DNA sequences in the sample. The chain links TRBV27 to TRBJ2-2, with D possibly being TRBD2 (6 bases). V lost 4 bases and J 3 bases, leaving 9 bases between the germline ends. Germline lookup yields CDR1 MNHEY and CDR2 SMNVEV (reference sequence). CDR3 size: 14 residues. The CDR3 region is CASSSGGYTGELFF. Here the CDR3 DNA reads TGTGCCAGCAGTTCCGGGGGTTACACCGGGGAGCTGTTTTTT.

The chain employs TRBV5-1 and TRBJ1-2, with 7 bases fitting TRBD1. Germline V gene sequence: CDR1 SGHRS, CDR2 YFSETQ. The CDR3 contains 13 residues. Trimming took 2 bases from V and 5 from J; bases not matched to a gene: 3. Here the CDR3 DNA reads TGCGCCAGCAGCTTAGGGACAGATTATGGCTACACCTTC. Translation: CASSLGTDYGYTF.

J is TRBJ2-2 and V is TRBV7-2; TRBD2 matches at 7 bases. Per the germline V gene, CDR1 is SGHTA and CDR2 is FQGNSA. V lost 0 bases and J lost 1; bases outside the gene matches: 5. The CDR3 spans 17 residues. CDR3 protein: CASSLARGWGNTGELFF. CDR3 bases: TGTGCCAGCAGCTTAGCGCGGGGGTGGGGGAACACCGGGGAGCTGTTTTTT.